This TCR beta chain was recorded in a study of blood T cell repertoires in COVID-19. Study summary: The cDNA or gDNA used as material had been derived from T cells, B-cell-depleted T cells, or PBMCs.

In the study's own analysis: It was from reference gene primer amplification that nucleated cell counts were estimated. Assay: immunoSEQ multiplex PCR; the TCRdb copy retains only in-frame clones and omits some. V and J calls plus clone size are reproduced from that table; the DNA served to infer D and trimming. The table records roughly 88,000 clones, around 88% of them present only once. One Seattle source followed patients from active infection through their disease course. Germline loops: CDR1 MRHNA, CDR2 SNTAGT. V lost 0 bases and J 2 bases, leaving 11 bases between the germline ends. The CDR3 is 15 amino acids.

V is TRBV6-4 and J is TRBJ2-7; weak D call: TRBD1 (5 bases). Source material: peripheral blood. This sequence was found in a woman aged 55 to 70 with COVID-19, enrolled during active disease. Here the CDR3 DNA reads TGTGCCAGCAGTGACTCGAGCAGGGCCGCCTACGAGCAGTACTTC. Translated, it gives CASSDSSRAAYEQYF.